The TCR beta chain under discussion was sequenced for a study of T-cell memory formation after mild COVID-19. TCRdb itself ran the 5' RACE reads through MiXCR, one entry per CDR3 protein. Seen here are under 250,000 distinct CDR3 sequences, roughly a tenth observed once, and the top ten hold around 3.3%. This clonotype occurred once. The CDR3 is 15 amino acids. The trim removed 5 bases at V and 9 bases at J, leaving 10 bases unmatched. This TCR derives from a man aged 18-30 years who had mild COVID-19 (a few samples of this study predate the infection). Cell type and time point are not known. What was sequenced was PBMCs or a T cell subset sorted from them (not recorded which). The rearrangement uses TRBV12-3 or TRBV12-4 and TRBJ1-6; 7 bases map to TRBD1. CDR3 protein: CASSLTGRKSSPLHF. The CDR3 DNA is TGTGCCAGCAGTCTGACAGGGAGAAAGAGTTCACCCCTCCACTTT.